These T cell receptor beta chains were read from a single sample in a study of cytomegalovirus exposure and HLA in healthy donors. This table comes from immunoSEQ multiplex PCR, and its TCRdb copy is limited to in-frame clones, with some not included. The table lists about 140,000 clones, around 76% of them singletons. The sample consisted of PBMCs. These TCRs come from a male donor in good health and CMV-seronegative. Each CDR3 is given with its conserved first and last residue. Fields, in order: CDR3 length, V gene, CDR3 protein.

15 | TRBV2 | CASRDRNSGANVLTF
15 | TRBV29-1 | CSVEPPQGARETQYF
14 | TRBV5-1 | CASSLNEPIYGYTF
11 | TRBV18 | CASSRGRGAFF
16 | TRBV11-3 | CASSLTTTGGTETQYF
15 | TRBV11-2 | CASSPRTWGGNGYTF
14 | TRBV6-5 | CASSYWTSSYEQYF
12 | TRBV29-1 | CSVERRGNEQFF
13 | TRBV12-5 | CASGHSGGDEQFF
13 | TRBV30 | CAWRDRGGNGYTF
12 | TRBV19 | CASSIVGDTQYF
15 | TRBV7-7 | CASSRQISSYNEQFF
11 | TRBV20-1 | CSAGRPAEQYF
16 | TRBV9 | CASSVETARPTDTQYF
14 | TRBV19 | CASSIGQNTGELFF
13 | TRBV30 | CAWSQAPNLGYTF
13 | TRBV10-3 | CALGGSAGNTIYF
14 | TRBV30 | CAWTFYRVSETQYF
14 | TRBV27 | CASSFGTSGEKLFF
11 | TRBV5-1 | CASSLLNEQFF
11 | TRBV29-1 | CSVEDRYGYTF
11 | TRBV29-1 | CSVESGSEQYF
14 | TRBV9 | CASSMSGRGYEQYF
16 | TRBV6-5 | CASSSDGVEKRETQYF
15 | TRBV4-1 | CASSQGQGWNTEAFF
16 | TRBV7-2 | CASSRDVRTANYGYTF
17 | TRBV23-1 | CASSRPREGAGANVLTF
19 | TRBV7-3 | CASSLRTGGGRYDIGELFF
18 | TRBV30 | CAWSPVLGGGAFQYEQYF
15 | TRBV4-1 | CASSQAGTGGTEAFF
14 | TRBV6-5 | CASHVRGIFTEAFF
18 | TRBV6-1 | CASSGGMGLTSGANVLTF
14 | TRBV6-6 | CASSYSTEGHEQFF
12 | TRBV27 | CASRQGDQPQHF
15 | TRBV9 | CASSVAGTGGDTQYF
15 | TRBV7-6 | CASSLGDGNNQPQHF
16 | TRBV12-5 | CASGLARGLNTGELFF
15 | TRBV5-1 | CASSLGLAGVNEQFF
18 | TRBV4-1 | CASSQGVVAGTMNTEAFF
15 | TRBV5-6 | CASSLAAGLQNGYPF
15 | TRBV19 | CASSIGQGDGQPQHF
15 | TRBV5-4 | CASSLEGGVGETQYF
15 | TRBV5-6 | CASSLAGAGIYEQYF
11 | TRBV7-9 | CSSSSQVTQYF
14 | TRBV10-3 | CAISESEGNYGYTF
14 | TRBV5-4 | CASRHTGAGDTQYF
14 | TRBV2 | CASSWTGVGETQYF
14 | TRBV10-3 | CAISESRSPYEQYF
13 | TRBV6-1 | CASSLGQVTEAFF
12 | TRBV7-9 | CASSRDSYGYTF
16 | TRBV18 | CASSPLLGQGGEEQFF
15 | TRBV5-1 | CASSQTGSTYNEQFF
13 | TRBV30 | CAWTQRESGTQYF
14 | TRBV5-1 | CASSPRGANEKLFF